This is a list of T cell receptor beta chains from one sample in a study of cytomegalovirus exposure and HLA in healthy donors. The table came from immunoSEQ multiplex PCR; TCRdb's copy has only in-frame clones and leaves some out. This sample has around 140,000 clones, with 85% to 95% found just once. Sample: PBMCs. The receptors come from a man younger than 35 in good health and CMV-seropositive. Both conserved end residues are part of each CDR3. D genes are given only for firm matches. Clone size is stated in some rows and not others, as once, few, many or a class when expanded.

-,-,TRBJ2-7,TRBV4-1,TGCGCCAGCAGCGTACCTCTAGCGTCCTCCTCCTACGAGCAGTACTTC,CASSVPLASSSYEQYF
-,-,TRBJ1-1,TRBV2,TGTGCCAGCAGTGGCCTGGACGGGGTGGCAGGGAACACTGAAGCTTTCTTT,CASSGLDGVAGNTEAFF
-,-,TRBJ2-1,TRBV27,TGTGCCAGCGGAGGGACCGGCCAAATGTGGGAGCAGTTCTTC,CASGGTGQMWEQFF
once,-,TRBJ2-2,TRBV7-9,TGTGCCAGCAGTCAGGACACGGCTAACACCGGGGAGCTGTTTTTT,CASSQDTANTGELFF
-,-,TRBJ2-2,TRBV5-1,TGCGCCAGCAGCTTTAGAGGTACCGGGGAGCTGTTTTTT,CASSFRGTGELFF
-,-,TRBJ1-5,TRBV2,TGTGCCAGCAGTGAGCCCGGGAAGGGCGATCAGCCCCAGCATTTT,CASSEPGKGDQPQHF
-,-,TRBJ1-1,TRBV7-9,TGTGCCAGCAGCTTCCGGAACACTGAAGCTTTCTTT,CASSFRNTEAFF
once,-,TRBJ2-7,TRBV7-2,TGTGCCAGCAGCTTGCCCGGGGGGAGGGGGACCGAGCAGTACTTC,CASSLPGGRGTEQYF
-,TRBD2,TRBJ2-2,TRBV28,TGTGCCAGCAGTCCGGGACTAGCGGCCACCGGGGAGCTGTTTTTT,CASSPGLAATGELFF
-,-,TRBJ2-7,TRBV5-1,TGCGCCAGCAGCTTGGATAGCCAGGGTATGGTCTACGAGCAGTACTTC,CASSLDSQGMVYEQYF
-,-,TRBJ1-1,TRBV13,TGTGCCAGCAGCTCACCAGGGAGCGGGACTGAAGCTTTCTTT,CASSSPGSGTEAFF
-,TRBD2,TRBJ2-3,TRBV5-1,TGCGCCAGCAGCACGGACTCTAGCGGGAGGAGCACAGATACGCAGTATTTT,CASSTDSSGRSTDTQYF
-,-,TRBJ1-2,TRBV7-8,TGTGCCAGCAGCCCCTACCAGACAGGAAAGGATGGCTACACCTTC,CASSPYQTGKDGYTF
-,-,TRBJ2-7,TRBV6-6,TGTGCCAGCAGTTACGCGCCACCATACGAGCAGTACTTC,CASSYAPPYEQYF
-,-,TRBJ2-1,TRBV7-8,TGTGCCAGCAGCTTTATCAGAAACAATGAGCAGTTCTTC,CASSFIRNNEQFF
-,TRBD2,TRBJ2-5,TRBV4-2,TGTGCCAGCAGCCAGGTTCTAGCGGGGGTACAAGAGACCCAGTACTTC,CASSQVLAGVQETQYF
-,-,TRBJ1-2,TRBV6-1,TGTGCCAGCAGTGTCCTGACGGGAGCTAACTATGGCTACACCTTC,CASSVLTGANYGYTF
-,-,TRBJ2-1,TRBV19,TGTGCCAGTAGTATAGACTCCTCGGAGGGCCTCTACAATGAGCAGTTCTTC,CASSIDSSEGLYNEQFF
-,-,TRBJ2-7,TRBV21-1,TGTGCCAGCAGCAAGGCGGGAGTAACCGCGGATGAGTCCTACGAGCAGTACTTC,CASSKAGVTADESYEQYF
-,TRBD2,TRBJ2-7,TRBV19,TGTGCCAGTAGTCTTCATAGCGGGGGGCCCTACGAGCAGTACTTC,CASSLHSGGPYEQYF
-,-,TRBJ1-1,TRBV29-1,TGCAGCGCGCGGACAGCCTATATTGAAGCTTTCTTT,CSARTAYIEAFF
-,TRBD2,TRBJ2-6,TRBV5-4,TGTGCCAGCAGCTTGGCGGGTAGCGGGAGTCAGGCTGGGGCCAACGTCCTGACTTTC,CASSLAGSGSQAGANVLTF
-,TRBD2,TRBJ2-3,TRBV5-1,TGCGCCAGCAGCTTGGGCTCTACTAGCGGGAGCACAGATACGCAGTATTTT,CASSLGSTSGSTDTQYF
-,-,TRBJ1-1,TRBV5-1,TGCGCCAGCAGCTCTGCTGGACAGTTCGTGGGTCGTCTGAACACTGAAGCTTTCTTT,CASSSAGQFVGRLNTEAFF
once,TRBD2,TRBJ2-1,TRBV30,TGTGCCTGGAAGGCGGGAGGGCCACGAGATGAGCAGTTCTTC,CAWKAGGPRDEQFF
-,-,TRBJ1-4,TRBV6-1,TGTGCCAGCAGAACAGGGTTCTTCGATGAAAAACTGTTTTTT,CASRTGFFDEKLFF
-,TRBD2,TRBJ2-7,TRBV30,TGTGCCTGGAGTGTCTCGGCGGGAGGCTACGAGCAGTACTTC,CAWSVSAGGYEQYF
-,-,TRBJ1-1,TRBV6-1,TGTGCCAGCAGACCAGGGCCGAACACTGAAGCTTTCTTT,CASRPGPNTEAFF
-,TRBD2,TRBJ2-1,TRBV5-4,TGTGCCAGCAGCCAGACTAGCGGGAGCTACAATGAGCAGTTCTTC,CASSQTSGSYNEQFF
-,-,TRBJ2-5,TRBV14,TGTGCCAGCAGCCTAGAGGCGACAGGGAGGGAGACCCAGTACTTC,CASSLEATGRETQYF
-,-,TRBJ2-3,TRBV2,TGTGCCAGCAGCCACCCCCCAGTTAGCACAGATACGCAGTATTTT,CASSHPPVSTDTQYF
-,TRBD1,TRBJ2-7,TRBV2,TGTGCCAGCAGTGAAGCCCTCGACAGGGGTATAGACGAGCAGTACTTC,CASSEALDRGIDEQYF
-,TRBD1,TRBJ2-1,TRBV5-6,TGTGCCAGCAGCCTCGGACAGGGGATTTTTCGTTCCTACAATGAGCAGTTCTTC,CASSLGQGIFRSYNEQFF
-,TRBD1,TRBJ2-7,TRBV7-9,TGTGCCAGCAGCTTAGGAGTTGGGACAGCCCCTCCCTACGAGCAGTACTTC,CASSLGVGTAPPYEQYF
-,-,TRBJ2-2,TRBV11-2,TGTGCCAGCAGCTTAGGGACATCCACCGGGGAGCTGTTTTTT,CASSLGTSTGELFF
-,TRBD2,TRBJ2-1,TRBV27,TGTGCCAGCAGTTCCGGGACTAGCGGCAATGAGCAGTTCTTC,CASSSGTSGNEQFF
-,TRBD1,TRBJ2-1,TRBV19,TGTGCCAGTAGTATGCGCGGGACAGGGGTTTTTAAATCCTACAATGAGCAGTTCTTC,CASSMRGTGVFKSYNEQFF
-,TRBD1,TRBJ2-7,TRBV5-1,TGCGCCAGCAGCTGGGACAGGTCCTACGAGCAGTACTTC,CASSWDRSYEQYF
-,-,TRBJ1-3,TRBV6-1,TGTGCCAGCAGTGATCTATTACTCTCTGGAAACACCATATATTTT,CASSDLLLSGNTIYF
few,-,TRBJ2-5,TRBV19,TGTGCCAGTAGTATCCGTGGGCACCCGCGGGCCCAGTACTTC,CASSIRGHPRAQYF
-,TRBD2,TRBJ2-7,TRBV28,TGTGCCAGCAGCTTAGCGGGAGGGAGCTCCTACGAGCAGTACTTC,CASSLAGGSSYEQYF